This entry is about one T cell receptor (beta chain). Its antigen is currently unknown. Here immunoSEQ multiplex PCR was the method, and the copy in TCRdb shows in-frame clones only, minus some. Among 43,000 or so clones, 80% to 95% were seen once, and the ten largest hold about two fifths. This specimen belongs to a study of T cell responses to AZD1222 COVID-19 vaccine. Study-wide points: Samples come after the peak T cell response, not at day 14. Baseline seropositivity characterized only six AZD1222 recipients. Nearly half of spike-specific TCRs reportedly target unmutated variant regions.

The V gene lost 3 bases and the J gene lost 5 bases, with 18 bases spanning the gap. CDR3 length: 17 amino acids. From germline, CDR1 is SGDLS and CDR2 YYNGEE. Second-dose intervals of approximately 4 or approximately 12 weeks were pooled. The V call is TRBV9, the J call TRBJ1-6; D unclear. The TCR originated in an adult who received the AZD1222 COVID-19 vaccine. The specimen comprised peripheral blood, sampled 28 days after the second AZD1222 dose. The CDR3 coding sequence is TGTGCCAGCAGCGACCCAGGAGGAGGGCGGGATAATTCACCCCTCCACTTT. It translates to CASSDPGGGRDNSPLHF.